The entry below gives a single T cell receptor beta chain sequence along with its context. This entry belongs to a study of cytomegalovirus exposure and HLA in healthy donors. V gave up 3 bases and J gave up 7 bases; unmatched junction bases: 6. CDR3 size: 15 residues. CDR1 and CDR2 (germline): KGHSH, LQKENI. PCR involved 60 Vbeta and 13 Jbeta primers. The method was immunoSEQ multiplex PCR; TCRdb's version includes in-frame clones alone and lacks a portion of them. In the table there are 190,000 or so clones, over 80% of which are singletons. The receptor's source is a man aged 45-65 years in good health and CMV-seronegative. The rearrangement uses TRBV18 and TRBJ1-1; TRBD1 aligns across 12 bases. Sequences were obtained from PBMCs. CDR3 DNA: TGTGCCAGCTCACCCCCGGGACAGGGGGCCCTTGAAGCTTTCTTT. Protein sequence: CASSPPGQGALEAFF.